The source of this TCR beta chain is a study of PD-L1 blockade in urothelial cancer. Turning to the study itself: Median T cell yield per blood sample was 110,000 to 150,000 cells. Broader study findings: When pretreatment blood TCR clonality was below the median, it predicted better survival.

Germline assignment: CDR1 SGHDT and CDR2 YYEEEE. V was pared by 4 bases and J by 6 bases, with 8 bases of the junction left unmatched. This CDR3 is 15 amino acids long. On this clone: Its antigen is as yet unknown.

The time point denotes: pretreatment peripheral blood. Some clones are missing from TCRdb's copy, which holds only in-frame ones; the method was immunoSEQ multiplex PCR. The data show about 86,000 clones, with 85% seen just once and approximately 15% held by the top ten. The V call is TRBV5-6, the J call TRBJ2-3, with 10 bases identical to TRBD1. Sequences were derived from PBMCs, sampled around atezolizumab (anti-PD-L1) treatment. This clonotype originated in a man in his sixties with urothelial cancer. CDR3 bases: TGTGCCAGCAGCCCGGGGACAGGGGTGTCGGATACGCAGTATTTT. Its translation: CASSPGTGVSDTQYF.